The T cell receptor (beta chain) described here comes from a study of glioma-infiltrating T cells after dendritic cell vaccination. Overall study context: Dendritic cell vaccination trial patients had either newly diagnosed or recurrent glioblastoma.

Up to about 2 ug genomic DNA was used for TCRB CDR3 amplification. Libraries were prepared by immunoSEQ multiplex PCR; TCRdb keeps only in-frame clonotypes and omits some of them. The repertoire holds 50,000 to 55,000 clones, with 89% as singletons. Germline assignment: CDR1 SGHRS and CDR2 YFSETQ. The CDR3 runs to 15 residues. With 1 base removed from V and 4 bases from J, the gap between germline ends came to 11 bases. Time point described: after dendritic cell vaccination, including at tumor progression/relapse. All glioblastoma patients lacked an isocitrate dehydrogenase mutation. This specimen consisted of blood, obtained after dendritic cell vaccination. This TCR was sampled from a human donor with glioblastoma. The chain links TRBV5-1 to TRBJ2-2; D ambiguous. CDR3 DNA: TGCGCCAGCAGCTTGTTCTACCCCTCCACCGGGGAGCTGTTTTTT. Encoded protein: CASSLFYPSTGELFF.